The TCR beta chain described here comes from a study of T-cell memory formation after mild COVID-19. Whole-study context: Each donor largely had its own TCR clusters.

Trimming took off 2 bases at V and 0 bases at J, with 17 bases between the two ends. Germline lookup yields CDR1 SGHDT and CDR2 YYEEEE. There are 17 residues in the CDR3. Study findings and constraints: SARS-CoV-2 specificity was not confirmed for second-wave clones peaking on day 37.

A single record per CDR3 protein comes from TCRdb applying MiXCR to the 5' RACE reads. The sample holds tens of thousands of distinct CDR3 sequences, approximately 15% seen once. Concerning this clonotype: Its antigen is as yet unknown.

The source is an adult woman who had mild COVID-19 (a few samples of this study predate the infection). Cell type and time point are not known. The chain uses TRBV5-6 and TRBJ1-1; weak D call: TRBD1 (5 bases). Specimen: PBMCs or a T cell subset sorted from them (not recorded which). CDR3 bases: TGTGCCAGCAGCTTTCCAGGGATTCTGTTGGTGAACACTGAAGCTTTCTTT. This sequence encodes CASSFPGILLVNTEAFF.